Below are 21 T cell receptor beta chains sequenced from a single sample in a study of cytomegalovirus exposure and HLA in healthy donors. The data were produced by immunoSEQ multiplex PCR, yet TCRdb's version contains in-frame clones alone and is incomplete. The repertoire holds approximately 46,000 clones, roughly nine tenths seen once, with 1.4% in the top ten. Material for sequencing was PBMCs. The receptors derive from a man aged 18 to 29 in good health and CMV-seronegative.

The chain recombines TRBV15 with TRBJ2-3, with 8 bases identical to TRBD2. V dropped 1 base and J dropped 0; count of bases not matched to a gene: 3. The CDR3 extends over 16 amino acids. Germline loops: CDR1 LNHNV, CDR2 YYDKDF (reference sequence). The CDR3 nucleotides are TGTGCCACCAGCAGAGGTAGCGGGGCTAGCACAGATACGCAGTATTTT. Encoded protein: CATSRGSGASTDTQYF.

V and J are TRBV6-6 and TRBJ2-1, with 8 bases that match TRBD1. V was clipped by 5 bases and J by 6 bases; unmatched bases: 3. The CDR3 has 13 residues. From germline, CDR1 is MNHNY and CDR2 SVGAGI (reference sequence). The CDR3, as DNA: TGTGCCAGCAGTCATGGGACAGGCAATGAGCAGTTCTTC. Translating gives CASSHGTGNEQFF.

The chain uses TRBV10-3 and TRBJ1-5, with TRBD1 matching over 9 bases. V shed 3 bases, J shed 2 bases, and the junction held 2 bases outside the gene matches. Germline V CDR1 and CDR2: ENHRY, SYGVKD. This CDR3 has 15 residues. The CDR3: CAISEQGAGNQPQHF. CDR3 coding DNA: TGTGCCATCAGTGAACAGGGGGCCGGCAATCAGCCCCAGCATTTT.

V and J are TRBV5-1 and TRBJ2-3; TRBD2 matches 8 bases. There are 17 residues in the CDR3. Germline CDR1 reads SGHRS; CDR2 reads YFSETQ. V shed 1 base, J shed 4 bases, and the junction held 11 bases outside the gene matches. CDR3 bases: TGCGCCAGCAGCTTGAGGGTACGGGAGGGCCGGCCAGATACGCAGTATTTT. Translated, it gives CASSLRVREGRPDTQYF.

This clone turned up a few times. The chain has TRBV7-9 and TRBJ2-5; 12 positions match TRBD2. Unmatched junction bases numbered 1, after V lost 4 bases and J lost 4 bases. The CDR3 is 14 amino acids. Germline-derived CDR1 and CDR2 are SEHNR and FQNEAQ (reference sequence). CDR3 DNA sequence: TGTGCCAGCAGCTCGGGACTAGCGGGAGAGACCCAGTACTTC. Translation: CASSSGLAGETQYF. The entire variable domain, with the rest obtained from reference TRBV7-9 and TRBJ2-5, is as follows: DTGVSQNPRHKITKRGQNVTFRCDPISEHNRLYWYRQTLGQGPEFLTYFQNEAQLEKSRLLSDRFSAERPKGSFSTLEIQRTEQGDSAMYLCASSSGLAGETQYFGPGTRLLVL.

V gene TRBV18 combines with J gene TRBJ2-7, with 12 positions matching TRBD2. J gave up 3 bases and V 3 bases, and 3 bases lay outside the gene matches. CDR1 is KGHSH, CDR2 LQKENI, per germline. The CDR3 spans 15 residues. CDR3 in amino acids: CASSPPSGRDYEQYF. CDR3 nucleotide sequence: TGTGCCAGCTCACCCCCTAGCGGGAGGGACTACGAGCAGTACTTC.

The V gene is TRBV2, the J gene TRBJ1-1; maybe TRBD1 (6 bases). The CDR3 covers 14 residues. Germline-derived CDR1 and CDR2 are SNHLY and FYNNEI. The V end was cut by 6 bases, the J end by 9 bases, with 20 bases between. The CDR3 spells CASRTGTPRQKAFF. CDR3 nucleotide sequence: TGTGCCAGCAGGACCGGGACACCCCGGCAGAAAGCTTTCTTT.

The chain carries TRBV11-3 and TRBJ2-7; a weak D match, TRBD1 (6 bases). This CDR3 contains 15 residues. The germline CDR1 and CDR2 sequences are SGHNT and YENEEA. V dropped 7 bases and J dropped 3 bases, with 19 bases sitting between them. The CDR3 DNA sequence: TGTGCCAGCACCCTCCCCCGGGACAATTTCTACGAGCAGTACTTC. As protein: CASTLPRDNFYEQYF.

This clone was seen a single time. The rearrangement joins TRBV29-1 to TRBJ2-7, with D maybe TRBD1 (6 bases). V was trimmed by 4 bases and J by 7 bases, leaving 17 bases between them. The germline CDR1 and CDR2 sequences are SQVTM and ANQGSEA. The CDR3 consists of 13 residues. Written as DNA, the CDR3 is TGCAGCGTTGTGTATCGGGACACCCCGGAGCAGTACTTC. Encoded protein: CSVVYRDTPEQYF.

This clone turned up a few times. The chain joins TRBV5-4 to TRBJ1-3; maybe TRBD1 (5 bases). Per the germline V gene, CDR1 is SGHNT and CDR2 is YYREEE (reference sequence). The CDR3 consists of 14 residues. V lost 2 bases to trimming and J lost 4 bases, with 10 bases between them. In nucleotides, the CDR3 is TGTGCCAGCAGCTTAGGGGACTACGGAAACACCATATATTTT. This gives the protein CASSLGDYGNTIYF.

The chain combines TRBV7-9 with TRBJ1-3, with a possible D match to TRBD1 (5 bases). CDR1 is SEHNR, CDR2 FQNEAQ, per germline (reference sequence). With 5 bases removed from V and 5 bases from J, the gap between germline ends came to 19 bases. The CDR3 has 16 amino acids. The CDR3 loop reads CASSLGAGRPRNTIYF. As DNA, the CDR3 is TGTGCCAGCAGCCTTGGGGCAGGGCGGCCCAGAAACACCATATATTTT.

The chain carries TRBV29-1 and TRBJ2-1; D is unresolved. V dropped 3 bases and J dropped 4 bases, with 7 bases sitting between them. The CDR3 has 12 amino acids. Per germline, CDR1 SQVTM and CDR2 ANQGSEA. The CDR3 bases are TGCAGCGTTGAGGCCAGGTACAATGAGCAGTTCTTC. Protein: CSVEARYNEQFF.

V usage is TRBV7-2 and J usage is TRBJ2-7; D is possibly TRBD2 (5 bases). CDR1 is SGHTA and CDR2 is FQGNSA in the germline V gene. The CDR3 runs 12 residues. V shed 1 base and J shed 6 bases, with 7 bases lying between them. CDR3 nucleotides: TGTGCCAGCAGCTTAGAACGGGGCGAGCAGTACTTC. Translated: CASSLERGEQYF.

V gene TRBV27 combines with J gene TRBJ1-2; the match to TRBD1 covers 7 bases. Trimming removed 5 bases from V and 4 bases from J; junction bases left unmatched: 10. The CDR3 is 15 amino acids. CDR1 and CDR2 (germline): MNHEY, SMNVEV (reference sequence). This chain's CDR3 is CASSPTGQLVYGYTF. CDR3 DNA: TGTGCCAGCAGTCCAACGGGACAGTTGGTCTATGGCTACACCTTC.

This sequence joins TRBV19 and TRBJ2-7; 7 nucleotides match TRBD2. The CDR3 has 14 residues. Germline V CDR1 and CDR2: LNHDA, SQIVND (reference sequence). J lost 4 bases, V lost 5 bases, and 8 bases had no gene match. The CDR3 DNA is TGTGCCAGTAGTCGGGGGGAGAGGGGATACGAGCAGTACTTC. It specifies CASSRGERGYEQYF.

J is TRBJ1-1 and V is TRBV6-6; TRBD1 is a possible D gene (5 bases). This CDR3 comprises 13 residues. Trimming cost V 6 bases and J 4 bases, with 12 bases left between them. The germline CDR1 and CDR2 sequences are MNHNY and SVGAGI (reference sequence). The CDR3: CASRRGGATEAFF. In nucleotides, the CDR3 is TGTGCCAGCAGACGGGGCGGGGCCACTGAAGCTTTCTTT.

This clone occurred once. The rearrangement joins TRBV27 to TRBJ2-3, with 7 bases aligning to TRBD1. V lost 5 bases and J lost 5; bases outside the gene matches: 7. This CDR3 contains 14 residues. Germline V gene sequence: CDR1 MNHEY, CDR2 SMNVEV (reference sequence). As DNA, the CDR3 is TGTGCCAGCAGTCCATCGACAGGGAGAGATACGCAGTATTTT. Translation: CASSPSTGRDTQYF.

V is TRBV7-9 and J is TRBJ2-1; TRBD1 aligns across 9 bases. V lost 5 bases to trimming and J lost 9 bases; unmatched junction nucleotides: 8. Germline CDR1 is SEHNR and CDR2 is FQNEAQ (reference sequence). The CDR3 extends over 14 amino acids. This CDR3 reads CASSVRTGEAEQFF. The CDR3 DNA is TGTGCCAGCAGCGTACGGACAGGGGAGGCTGAGCAGTTCTTC.

The chain joins TRBV28 to TRBJ2-3, with a weak D call TRBD1 (6 bases). The CDR3 is made up of 15 amino acids. The V gene's germline CDR1 is MDHEN and CDR2 SYDVKM. V lost 3 bases to trimming and J lost 2 bases, with 12 bases between them. The DNA of the CDR3 is TGTGCCAGCAGTTTTTTAGGACAGACCACAGATACGCAGTATTTT. It translates to CASSFLGQTTDTQYF.

In this sample, this clone turned up once. This rearrangement joins TRBV9 to TRBJ2-3, with 8 bases lining up with TRBD2. Per the germline V gene, CDR1 is SGDLS and CDR2 is YYNGEE. V lost 4 bases, J lost 0 bases, and 7 bases stayed unmatched. This CDR3 contains 16 residues. CDR3 amino acids: CASSPWSGSSTDTQYF. CDR3 DNA: TGTGCCAGCAGCCCCTGGAGCGGGAGTAGCACAGATACGCAGTATTTT.

The genes are TRBV4-1 and TRBJ2-1, with a weak D call TRBD1 (5 bases). From germline, CDR1 is MGHRA and CDR2 YSYEKL. V was clipped by 2 bases and J by 8 bases, with 10 bases between them. The CDR3 length is 13 residues. The CDR3 reads CASSQRLGHEQFF. The CDR3 nucleotides are TGCGCCAGCAGCCAACGCCTGGGGCATGAGCAGTTCTTC.